The 24 T cell receptor beta chains listed next were all sequenced from one sample in a study of blood T cell repertoires in COVID-19. Produced via immunoSEQ multiplex PCR; TCRdb's table is partial and in-frame only. The data hold fewer than 200,000 clones, with about 80% observed a single time. The specimen was peripheral blood. The source of these receptors is a woman aged 55-75 years with COVID-19, enrolled during active disease.

The chain joins TRBV7-2 to TRBJ2-1; 13 positions match TRBD2. This CDR3 spans 17 amino acids. Germline CDR1 SGHTA, CDR2 FQGNSA. The ends lost 5 bases at V and 1 base at J; junction bases unmatched: 5. DNA of the CDR3: TGTGCCAGCAGCCCAAGACTAGCGGGAGGTTCCTACAATGAGCAGTTCTTC. Translating gives CASSPRLAGGSYNEQFF.

This clone has more than one count but fewer than ten. The V and J genes are TRBV3-1 (or the pseudogene TRBV3-2) and TRBJ2-4, with D possibly matching TRBD2 (6 bases). The germline V gene has CDR1 LGHDT and CDR2 YNNKEL (reference sequence). The CDR3 sequence is 18 residues long. V gave up 1 base and J gave up 1 base, with 17 bases separating them. CDR3 DNA: TGTGCCAGCAGCCAAGTTAGGGTGGGCGGGACGGCCAAAAACATTCAGTACTTC. Protein: CASSQVRVGGTAKNIQYF.

The genes are TRBV3-1 (or the pseudogene TRBV3-2) and TRBJ2-5; D is undetermined. CDR3 length: 12 amino acids. V gave up 7 bases and J gave up 5 bases, with 11 bases separating them. Per the germline V gene, CDR1 is LGHDT and CDR2 is YNNKEL (reference sequence). DNA for the CDR3: TGTGCCAGCATTTCTGTCGGGGAGACCCAGTACTTC. It codes for CASISVGETQYF.

The chain uses TRBV6-5 and TRBJ1-1; the D gene is possibly TRBD1 (5 bases). The germline CDR1 and CDR2 sequences are MNHEY and SVGAGI. The CDR3 has 15 residues. Trimming cost V 5 bases and J 3 bases, with 16 bases left between them. The CDR3 DNA reads as TGTGCCAGCAGTACCCGACAGATTAGGGACACTGAAGCTTTCTTT. Protein: CASSTRQIRDTEAFF.

This sequence joins TRBV7-9 and TRBJ1-1, with D unresolved. Per the germline V gene, CDR1 is SEHNR and CDR2 is FQNEAQ (reference sequence). This CDR3 comprises 17 residues. V dropped 5 bases and J dropped 2 bases, with 21 bases sitting between them. Here the CDR3 DNA reads TGTGCCAGCAGCCTACCCGGAGGTCACAACCATAACACTGAAGCTTTCTTT. Its translation: CASSLPGGHNHNTEAFF.

The chain has TRBV3-1 (or the pseudogene TRBV3-2) and TRBJ2-3, with 8 bases identical to TRBD2. From germline, CDR1 is LGHDT and CDR2 YNNKEL (reference sequence). The CDR3 is 16 residues long. With 0 bases clipped from V and 2 bases from J, the junction kept 4 bases outside the gene matches. The CDR3 coding sequence is TGTGCCAGCAGCCAAGATCCCGGGGGGGACACAGATACGCAGTATTTT. This sequence encodes CASSQDPGGDTDTQYF.

The V call is TRBV5-5, the J call TRBJ1-1; D is possibly TRBD1 (6 bases). The CDR3 is 18 residues long. Trimming stripped 4 bases from V and 4 bases from J, with 26 bases between. CDR1 SGHKS and CDR2 YYEKEE come from the germline V gene (reference sequence). The CDR3 loop is CASSRRAGGAGVVTEAFF. The CDR3 DNA follows: TGTGCCAGCAGCCGGAGGGCGGGGGGCGCGGGTGTGGTCACTGAAGCTTTCTTT.

The rearrangement links TRBV3-1 (or the pseudogene TRBV3-2) to TRBJ2-5; 12 bases map to TRBD1. Germline assignment: CDR1 LGHDT and CDR2 YNNKEL (reference sequence). Unmatched junction bases numbered 6, after V lost 5 bases and J lost 5 bases. The CDR3 is 15 amino acids. The CDR3 DNA follows: TGTGCCAGCAGCTTGGGACAGGGGGCTCGGGAGACCCAGTACTTC. The encoded protein is CASSLGQGARETQYF.

The chain has TRBV28 and TRBJ1-3; 8 nucleotides agree with TRBD1. Trimming took 5 bases from V and 0 from J; bases not matched to a gene: 9. CDR3 length: 17 amino acids. CDR1 is MDHEN, CDR2 SYDVKM, per germline. CDR3 sequence (DNA): TGTGCCAGCAGTCGCGACCTCAGGGGGCACTCTGGAAACACCATATATTTT. Translation: CASSRDLRGHSGNTIYF. The full variable domain, its missing parts supplied by reference TRBV28 and TRBJ1-3, is DVKVTQSSRYLVKRTGEKVFLECVQDMDHENMFWYRQDPGLGLRLIYFSYDVKMKEKGDIPEGYSVSREKKERFSLILESASTNQTSMYLCASSRDLRGHSGNTIYFGEGSWLTVV.

V and J are TRBV10-2 and TRBJ2-1; 12 bases are shared with TRBD2. Germline-derived CDR1 and CDR2 are WSHSY and SAAADI. V dropped 4 bases and J dropped 4; count of bases not matched to a gene: 20. The CDR3 extends over 21 amino acids. In DNA form, the CDR3 reads TGCGCCAGCAGTGGCAGAAACCCACTAGCGGGGGGTGCGATAACATACAATGAGCAGTTCTTC. It encodes CASSGRNPLAGGAITYNEQFF.

In its sample, this clone was seen once. This chain joins TRBV28 and TRBJ2-7; 12 bases map to TRBD1. Unmatched junction bases numbered 6, after V lost 5 bases and J lost 4 bases. The CDR3 is 15 amino acids. Germline CDR1 is MDHEN and CDR2 is SYDVKM. In DNA, the CDR3 is TGTGCCAGCAGTCGGGACAGGGGGCGAGTGTACGAGCAGTACGTC. It encodes CASSRDRGRVYEQYV.

This clone was picked up one time. V is TRBV9 and J is TRBJ1-1, with D unclear. The CDR3 sequence is 14 residues long. Trimming removed 2 bases at V and 0 bases at J, with 8 bases between. Looked up from germline, CDR1 is SGDLS and CDR2 is YYNGEE. In DNA, the CDR3 is TGTGCCAGCAGCGTCGACAACCTGAACACTGAAGCTTTCTTT. Amino acid sequence: CASSVDNLNTEAFF.

The J gene is TRBJ1-5, the V gene TRBV19; possibly TRBD1 for D (5 bases). The CDR3 has 16 amino acids. Trimming took off 5 bases at V and 2 bases at J, with 16 bases between the two ends. The germline CDR1 and CDR2 sequences are LNHDA and SQIVND (reference sequence). This CDR3 is CASSPRGGNGNQPQHF. The CDR3 bases are TGTGCCAGTAGTCCTAGGGGTGGTAACGGCAATCAGCCCCAGCATTTT.

This rearrangement joins TRBV7-8 to TRBJ1-1; D remains ambiguous. V was cut by 5 bases and J by 10 bases, with 20 bases left in between. Germline values: CDR1 SGHVS, CDR2 FQNEAQ. The CDR3 extends over 14 amino acids. The CDR3 sequence: CASSLVERPRRAFF. Here the CDR3 DNA reads TGTGCCAGCAGCCTAGTTGAGCGGCCCCGTCGAGCTTTCTTT.

The CDR3 here is CASSLQGTPIYEQYV. For the CDR3, the DNA is TGTGCCAGCTCGCTACAGGGGACCCCCATCTACGAGCAGTACGTC. This rearrangement joins TRBV18 to TRBJ2-7; 7 nucleotides align to TRBD1. CDR3 length equals 15 residues. V was clipped by 6 bases and J by 3 bases; unmatched bases: 11. Looked up from germline, CDR1 is KGHSH and CDR2 is LQKENI.

In regard to this clone: The junction shows a germline mismatch at one end, possibly a read error. This rearrangement joins TRBV18 to TRBJ2-4; the match to TRBD2 covers 14 bases. The CDR3 loop spans 12 amino acids. Germline CDR1 KGHSH, CDR2 LQKENI. The CDR3 nucleotides read TGTGCCAGCTCAGAAGGGACTAGCGGGAGTCGCTTC. This codes for CASSEGTSGSRF. The full variable domain, its missing parts supplied by reference TRBV18 and TRBJ2-4, is NAGVMQNPRHLVRRRGQEARLRCSPMKGHSHVYWYRQLPEEGLKFMVYLQKENIIDESGMPKERFSAEFPKEGPSILRIQQVVRGDSAAYFCASSEGTSGSRFGAGTRLSVL.

The V call is TRBV7-8, the J call TRBJ2-1, with D maybe TRBD2 (6 bases). The CDR3 spans 14 residues. Germline assignment: CDR1 SGHVS and CDR2 FQNEAQ. Trimming left V 6 bases short and J 4 bases short, with 13 bases between. The CDR3 loop is CASRHSGLYNEQFF. In DNA, the CDR3 is TGTGCCAGCAGACATAGCGGTTTATACAATGAGCAGTTCTTC.

This clone occurred a few times. The chain couples TRBV28 to TRBJ1-4, with D possibly matching TRBD1 (6 bases). The CDR3 extends over 15 amino acids. With 3 bases removed from V and 8 bases from J, the gap between germline ends came to 16 bases. CDR1 and CDR2 from the germline V gene are MDHEN and SYDVKM. CDR3 sequence: CASSFVGRGREKLFF. In nucleotides, the CDR3 is TGTGCCAGCAGTTTCGTGGGCAGGGGAAGAGAAAAACTGTTTTTT.

V is TRBV11-2 and J is TRBJ1-2; 9 nucleotides align to TRBD1. CDR1 is SGHAT, CDR2 FQNNGV, per germline. The CDR3 consists of 15 residues. V dropped 6 bases and J dropped 4; count of bases not matched to a gene: 9. CDR3 region: CASSPGQGAGYGYTF. The DNA of the CDR3 is TGTGCCAGCAGTCCGGGACAGGGCGCGGGCTATGGCTACACCTTC.

This chain connects TRBV5-4 to TRBJ1-1; TRBD1 might be the D (5 bases). Germline V CDR1 and CDR2: SGHNT, YYREEE (reference sequence). The CDR3 covers 15 residues. The V and J ends lost 2 bases and 0 bases respectively, with 11 bases between them. As DNA, the CDR3 is TGTGCCAGCAGCTTTCCGGACACGATGAACACTGAAGCTTTCTTT. It translates to CASSFPDTMNTEAFF.

The V gene is TRBV27, the J gene TRBJ1-2; no firm D call. CDR1 is MNHEY and CDR2 is SMNVEV in the germline V gene (reference sequence). The germline V and J ends were trimmed by 3 bases and 4 bases, with 9 bases remaining between them. CDR3 length: 13 amino acids. The CDR3, as DNA: TGTGCCAGCAGTTTGGAGGGAACCTATGGCTACACCTTC. This gives the protein CASSLEGTYGYTF.

By sample fraction, this clone is medium-sized. Other DNA sequences in the same sample also yield this CDR3. The chain has TRBV4-3 and TRBJ2-2; D is uncertain. CDR1 is LGHNA and CDR2 is YSLEER in the germline V gene. CDR3 length equals 14 residues. Trimming shortened V by 1 base and J by 0 bases, and 3 bases separated the two germline ends. The CDR3 is CASSQGPNTGELFF. CDR3 nucleotide sequence: TGCGCCAGCAGCCAAGGGCCGAACACCGGGGAGCTGTTTTTT.

The chain combines TRBV3-1 (or the pseudogene TRBV3-2) with TRBJ2-4; D is possibly TRBD1 (6 bases). The V end was cut by 6 bases, the J end by 7 bases, with 16 bases between. In germline, CDR1 is LGHDT, CDR2 YNNKEL (reference sequence). CDR3 size: 14 residues. The CDR3 DNA sequence: TGTGCCAGCAGTCAACCGGGACAAGGCAACATTCAGTACTTC. This codes for CASSQPGQGNIQYF.

This chain joins TRBV27 and TRBJ2-7; 11 positions match TRBD2. The CDR3 length is 15 residues. Germline lookup yields CDR1 MNHEY and CDR2 SMNVEV (reference sequence). V trimming: 6 bases; J trimming: 1 base; junction bases outside the gene matches: 5. DNA for the CDR3: TGTGCCAGCAGCGTCGGGACTAGCGGATCCTACGAGCAGTACTTC. Amino acids: CASSVGTSGSYEQYF.